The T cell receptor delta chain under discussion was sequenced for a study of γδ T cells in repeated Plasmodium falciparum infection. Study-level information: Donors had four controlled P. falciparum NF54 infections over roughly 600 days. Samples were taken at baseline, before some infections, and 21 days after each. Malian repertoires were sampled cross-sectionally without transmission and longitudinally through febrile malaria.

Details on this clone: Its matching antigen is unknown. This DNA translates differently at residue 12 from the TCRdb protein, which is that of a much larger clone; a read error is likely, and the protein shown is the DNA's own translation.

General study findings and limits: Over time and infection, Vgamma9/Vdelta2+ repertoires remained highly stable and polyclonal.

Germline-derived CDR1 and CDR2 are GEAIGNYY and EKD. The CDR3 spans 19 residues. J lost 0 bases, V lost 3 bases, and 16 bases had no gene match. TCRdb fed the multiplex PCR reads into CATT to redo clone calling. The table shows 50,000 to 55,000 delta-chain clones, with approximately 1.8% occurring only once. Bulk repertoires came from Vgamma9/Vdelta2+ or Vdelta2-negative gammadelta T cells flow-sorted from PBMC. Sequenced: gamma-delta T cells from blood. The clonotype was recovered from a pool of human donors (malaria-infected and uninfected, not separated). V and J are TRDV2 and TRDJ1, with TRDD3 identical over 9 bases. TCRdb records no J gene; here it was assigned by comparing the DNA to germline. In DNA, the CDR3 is TGTGCCTGTGACTCAATGCCCGGTACTGGGGGACCCAACACCGATAAACTCATCTTT. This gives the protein CACDSMPGTGGPNTDKLIF.